Each of the 26 T cell receptor beta chains below was sequenced from the same sample in a study of T cells in Graves' hyperthyroidism and ophthalmopathy. Amplification yielded TCR beta CDR3 regions, with RNA transcripts as the source. TCR CDR3 regions were first amplified by RT-PCR with HTBI primers. TCRdb re-called the multiplex PCR reads with MiXCR, one entry per CDR3 protein. The sample has 550,000 to 700,000 distinct CDR3 sequences; roughly 46% are singletons. Source material: peripheral blood or thyroid tissue (not recorded which). The receptors shown here come from an adult woman with Graves' disease, either hyperthyroidism or ophthalmopathy (not recorded which).

V usage is TRBV25-1 and J usage is TRBJ2-5; tentatively, D is TRBD2 (7 bases). This CDR3 region has 20 residues. The germline gives CDR1 MGHDK, CDR2 SYGVNS. Trimming took 3 bases from V and 4 from J, leaving 30 bases between them. The CDR3 coding sequence is TGTGCCAGCAGTGAGCGGGGGCAGCACGGCGGGATGGGGGGGGCAGAGACCCAGTACTTC. The encoded protein is CASSERGQHGGMGGAETQYF.

This clonotype was observed at least ten times. The chain employs TRBV12-3 or TRBV12-4 and TRBJ1-5, with 7 bases that match TRBD1. V was clipped by 7 bases and J by 0 bases; unmatched bases: 6. This CDR3 spans 15 amino acids. CDR3 region: CASTPTGDSNQPQHF. In nucleotides, the CDR3 is TGTGCCAGCACCCCAACAGGGGATAGCAATCAGCCCCAGCATTTT.

With respect to this clonotype: A junction boundary mismatches the germline segment, possibly from a read error. CDR3 region: CAISLGHSGNTIYF. The CDR3, as DNA: TGTGCCATCAGCTTAGGCCATTCTGGAAACACCATATATTTT. The chain joins TRBV7-9 to TRBJ1-3, with unresolved D. Germline CDR1 and CDR2: SEHNR and FQNEAQ (reference sequence). The CDR3 has 14 residues.

This clonotype was found a few times. A much larger clonotype is one base distant, so this may be a read error. The rearrangement joins TRBV12-3 or TRBV12-4 to TRBJ1-1; D may be TRBD1 (6 bases). V was cut by 1 base and J by 3 bases, with 12 bases left in between. CDR3 length: 15 amino acids. Here the CDR3 DNA reads TGTGCCAGCAGTTTAGGAACAGGGTCATACACTGAAGCTTTCTTT. Translation gives CASSLGTGSYTEAFF.

This chain uses TRBV14 with TRBJ1-1; no reliable D call. Germline CDR1 SGHDN, CDR2 FVKESK. The V end lost 6 bases, the J end lost 4 bases, and 12 bases lay between the germline ends. This CDR3 comprises 13 residues. CDR3 region: CASRFKGGTEAFF. CDR3 sequence (DNA): TGTGCCAGCAGATTCAAGGGAGGCACTGAAGCTTTCTTT. Full variable domain (rest looked up from reference TRBV14 and TRBJ1-1): EAGVTQFPSHSVIEKGQTVTLRCDPISGHDNLYWYRRVMGKEIKFLLHFVKESKQDESGMPNNRFLAERTGGTYSTLKVQPAELEDSGVYFCASRFKGGTEAFFGQGTRLTVV.

There are a few counts of this clonotype. V usage is TRBV24-1 and J usage is TRBJ1-5, with no clear D. There are 11 residues in the CDR3. The germline V gene encodes CDR1 KGHDR and CDR2 SFDVKD. With 9 bases removed from V and 7 bases from J, the gap between germline ends came to 9 bases. In DNA, the CDR3 is TGTGCCACCGGTGTGGGCCAGCCCCAGCATTTT. Residues: CATGVGQPQHF.

This clonotype was observed a handful of times. Since a much larger clone is just one base distant, this may be a read error. This chain uses TRBV28 with TRBJ1-2, with no clear D. The germline CDR1 and CDR2 sequences are MDHEN and SYDVKM. The CDR3 covers 11 residues. Trimming removed 5 bases from V and 5 bases from J, with 6 bases in between. CDR3 sequence reads: CASSPKYGYTF. The DNA of the CDR3 is TGTGCCAGCAGTCCCAAGTATGGCTACACCTTC.

This clonotype was observed many times. The chain carries TRBV6-5 and TRBJ1-1; TRBD1 is a possible D gene (6 bases). Trimming removed 5 bases from V and 7 bases from J, with 17 bases in between. Germline CDR1 reads MNHEY; CDR2 reads SVGAGI. The CDR3 consists of 14 residues. The CDR3 DNA follows: TGTGCCAGCAGTCCCTGGGGGAGGGGGGATGAAGCTTTCTTT. As protein: CASSPWGRGDEAFF.

This clonotype was seen many times. The genes are TRBV19 and TRBJ2-5; TRBD1 is a possible D gene (5 bases). There are 13 residues in the CDR3. Germline loops: CDR1 LNHDA, CDR2 SQIVND (reference sequence). Trimming took 3 bases from V and 5 from J, leaving 10 bases between them. CDR3 residues: CASSMTVRETQYF. The CDR3 nucleotides are TGTGCCAGTAGTATGACAGTCCGGGAGACCCAGTACTTC. The whole variable domain, remainder taken from reference TRBV19 and TRBJ2-5, is DGGITQSPKYLFRKEGQNVTLSCEQNLNHDAMYWYRQDPGQGLRLIYYSQIVNDFQKGDIAEGYSVSREKKESFPLTVTSAQKNPTAFYLCASSMTVRETQYFGPGTRLLVL.

In this sample, this clonotype turned up many times. J is TRBJ2-2 and V is TRBV10-3, with TRBD1 as a possible D gene (6 bases). The germline gives CDR1 ENHRY, CDR2 SYGVKD. V dropped 10 bases and J dropped 2 bases, with 14 bases sitting between them. This CDR3 has 14 residues. The CDR3 here is CASRQATNTGELFF. The CDR3 DNA reads TGTGCCAGCCGACAGGCTACTAACACCGGGGAGCTGTTTTTT.

The gene calls are TRBV15 and TRBJ1-1; TRBD1 matches at 7 bases. CDR1 LNHNV and CDR2 YYDKDF come from the germline V gene (reference sequence). The CDR3 is 13 amino acids. V trimming: 3 bases; J trimming: 5 bases; junction bases outside the gene matches: 3. This CDR3 reads CATSSPGGTEAFF. The CDR3 DNA reads TGTGCCACCAGCAGTCCAGGGGGGACTGAAGCTTTCTTT.

The rearrangement uses TRBV9 and TRBJ2-7; 9 positions agree with TRBD1. Per germline, CDR1 SGDLS and CDR2 YYNGEE. V lost 4 bases, J lost 8 bases, and 10 bases stayed unmatched. The CDR3 totals 14 residues. The CDR3 region is CASSRQGGAGKQYF. In nucleotides, the CDR3 is TGTGCCAGCAGCCGACAGGGGGGTGCTGGGAAGCAGTACTTC.

This chain uses TRBV20-1 with TRBJ2-2; 9 nucleotides agree with TRBD2. The germline V gene encodes CDR1 DFQATT and CDR2 SNEGSKA (reference sequence). The CDR3 extends over 16 amino acids. V lost 0 bases and J lost 4; bases outside the gene matches: 6. Here the CDR3 reads CSARDFSGRSTGELFF. DNA of the CDR3: TGCAGTGCTAGAGATTTTAGCGGGAGATCCACCGGGGAGCTGTTTTTT.

V usage is TRBV7-8 and J usage is TRBJ2-6; 9 bases match TRBD1. Trimming cost V 1 base and J 11 bases; bases outside gene matches: 6. The CDR3 has 15 residues. From germline, CDR1 is SGHVS and CDR2 FQNEAQ. The CDR3 sequence is CASSLGGQGYYVLTF. In DNA form, the CDR3 reads TGTGCCAGCAGCTTAGGAGGACAGGGGTACTACGTCCTGACTTTC.

This clonotype was seen a handful of times. The CDR3 sequence: CASSLNRADTEAFF. CDR3 DNA: TGTGCCAGCAGCTTGAACAGGGCGGACACTGAAGCTTTCTTT. V gene TRBV7-8 combines with J gene TRBJ1-1, with a possible D match to TRBD1 (6 bases). Trimming took 3 bases from V and 3 from J, leaving 11 bases between them. Germline V gene sequence: CDR1 SGHVS, CDR2 FQNEAQ. This CDR3 region has 14 residues.

At least ten counts were recorded for this clonotype. The V call is TRBV14, the J call TRBJ1-1; D remains ambiguous. Trimming removed 6 bases at V and 5 bases at J, with 16 bases between. The CDR3 totals 14 residues. Germline V gene sequence: CDR1 SGHDN, CDR2 FVKESK. The CDR3 loop reads CASSLYGRWTEAFF. As DNA, the CDR3 is TGTGCCAGCAGTCTTTATGGACGGTGGACTGAAGCTTTCTTT.

The chain recombines TRBV5-1 with TRBJ1-2; 9 nucleotides match TRBD1. Germline CDR1 is SGHRS and CDR2 is YFSETQ. J was trimmed by 2 bases and V by 6 bases; bases with no gene match: 8. This CDR3 spans 15 amino acids. The chain's CDR3 is CASTLRTGANYGYTF. The CDR3, as DNA: TGCGCCAGCACTCTGCGGACAGGGGCAAACTATGGCTACACCTTC.

The chain has TRBV7-2 and TRBJ2-5; the D gene is possibly TRBD2 (6 bases). CDR1 and CDR2 (germline): SGHTA, FQGNSA. CDR3 length: 15 amino acids. V was cut by 3 bases and J by 3 bases, with 14 bases left in between. CDR3 residues: CASSFSGTHEETQYF. CDR3 nucleotide sequence: TGTGCCAGCAGCTTCTCCGGGACTCATGAAGAGACCCAGTACTTC.

Comment on this clonotype: Relative to the germline gene, one junction end is altered; a read error may explain this. V and J are TRBV10-3 and TRBJ1-4; TRBD1 aligns across 7 bases. Germline V gives CDR1 ENHRY, CDR2 SYGVKD. There are 14 residues in the CDR3. The DNA of the CDR3 is TGTGCCACCAGTTCCACAGGGGAAACTGAAAAACTGTTTTTT. It yields the protein CATSSTGETEKLFF.

This clonotype appeared many times. The J gene is TRBJ2-7, the V gene TRBV4-2, with 10 bases fitting TRBD2. Looked up from germline, CDR1 is LGHNA and CDR2 is YNFKEQ. The CDR3 contains 15 residues. Trimming at V came to 1 base and at J to 4 bases, leaving 4 bases not matched to a gene. DNA for the CDR3: TGTGCCAGCAGCCAAGGGCTAGCGGGAGCTTACGAGCAGTACTTC. The encoded protein is CASSQGLAGAYEQYF.

The chain recombines TRBV29-1 with TRBJ1-2; 10 nucleotides line up with TRBD1. Losses at the gene ends were 4 bases for V and 4 bases for J; bases not matched to a gene: 9. The germline gives CDR1 SQVTM, CDR2 ANQGSEA. CDR3 length: 15 amino acids. The CDR3: CSVALGQGFIYGYTF. The CDR3 region has the DNA TGCAGCGTTGCCTTGGGACAGGGGTTTATCTATGGCTACACCTTC.

J is TRBJ1-5 and V is TRBV2; 7 bases align to TRBD1. The CDR3 runs to 14 residues. The junction had 6 bases not matched to a gene; V was cut back by 8 bases and J by 2 bases. Germline V gene lookup returns CDR1 SNHLY and CDR2 FYNNEI. The CDR3 DNA follows: TGTGCCAGCCCGAATACAGGGGGCAATCAGCCCCAGCATTTT. It encodes CASPNTGGNQPQHF.

In nucleotides, the CDR3 is TGTGCCAGCAGCTTCGCCGGGACAGGGGACTCACCCCTCCACTTT. Its protein is CASSFAGTGDSPLHF. The chain employs TRBV9 and TRBJ1-6, with 10 bases identical to TRBD1. Germline CDR1 SGDLS, CDR2 YYNGEE. Losses at the gene ends were 4 bases for V and 10 bases for J; bases not matched to a gene: 8. The CDR3 is 15 amino acids.

About this clonotype: Likely a read error: the CDR3 ends without its conserved phenylalanine or tryptophan. Because the CDR3's place on the DNA is in doubt, the DNA is left out and the CDR3 is given as listed by TCRdb. V usage is TRBV7-3 and J usage is TRBJ1-3. Germline V gene lookup returns CDR1 SGHTA and CDR2 FQGTGA. The CDR3 has 10 residues if both end residues are counted. This CDR3 is CASNPIRANT.

V is TRBV9 and J is TRBJ2-1; TRBD2 agrees at 11 bases. The junction had 6 bases not matched to a gene; V was cut back by 4 bases and J by 9 bases. This CDR3 region has 14 residues. CDR1 is SGDLS, CDR2 YYNGEE, per germline. CDR3 bases: TGTGCCAGCAGCCAACTAGCGGGAGAAGTTGAGCAGTTCTTC. Protein product: CASSQLAGEVEQFF.

To note about this clonotype: Germline is not matched at one junction end, which may reflect a read error. The rearrangement uses TRBV29-1 and TRBJ1-1, with D perhaps matching TRBD1 (5 bases). The CDR3 spans 10 residues. Germline V gene sequence: CDR1 SQVTM, CDR2 ANQGSEA. CDR3 protein: CSVDGAGAFF. CDR3 nucleotide sequence: TGCAGTGTTGACGGGGCCGGAGCTTTCTTT.